These 21 T cell receptor beta chains were all obtained from the same sample, sequenced in a study of T cells in Graves' hyperthyroidism and ophthalmopathy. Using RNA transcripts as the source, TCR beta CDR3 regions were amplified. Researchers ran a first-round RT-PCR on the TCR CDR3 using the HTBI primer set. MiXCR was run by TCRdb on the multiplex PCR reads, yielding one entry per CDR3 protein. The repertoire has hundreds of thousands of distinct CDR3 sequences, less than 45% of them found once; the top ten carry about 7.2%. Sequences were obtained from peripheral blood or thyroid tissue (not recorded which). The receptors stem from an adult man with Graves' disease, either hyperthyroidism or ophthalmopathy (not recorded which).

The chain combines TRBV10-3 with TRBJ1-1, with a weak D call TRBD1 (5 bases). Per the germline V gene, CDR1 is ENHRY and CDR2 is SYGVKD. CDR3 length: 12 residues. The ends were cut back, 10 bases at V and 10 bases at J, with 19 bases in the middle. CDR3 nucleotides: TGTGCCAGCAAATGGTCAGGGCAAGCAGCTTTCTTT. It encodes CASKWSGQAAFF.

Ten or more counts support this clonotype. V and J are TRBV5-1 and TRBJ2-7; no clear D. The V gene lost 4 bases and the J gene lost 7 bases, with 15 bases spanning the gap. The CDR3 runs 13 residues. Germline V gene sequence: CDR1 SGHRS, CDR2 YFSETQ. The CDR3 DNA reads TGCGCCAGCAGCCCGACACGGTTTTGGGAGCAGTACTTC. Translation: CASSPTRFWEQYF.

This clonotype was recorded many times. The chain employs TRBV7-8 and TRBJ2-7; 7 nucleotides agree with TRBD1. This CDR3 region has 14 residues. CDR1 and CDR2 (germline): SGHVS, FQNEAQ. J gave up 3 bases and V 1 base, and 3 bases lay outside the gene matches. The CDR3 protein is CASSLETGDYEQYF. As DNA, the CDR3 is TGTGCCAGCAGCTTAGAAACAGGGGACTACGAGCAGTACTTC.

On this clonotype: A much larger clone is a single base away; this may be a read error. The chain recombines TRBV25-1 with TRBJ1-6; D is undetermined. The CDR3 has 15 residues. Trimming pared 5 bases from V and 0 bases from J, leaving 8 bases between. CDR1 and CDR2 from the germline V gene are MGHDK and SYGVNS. As DNA, the CDR3 is TGTGCCAGCAGTTTCGGAGGCTCCTATAATTCACCCCTCCACTTT. Amino acid sequence: CASSFGGSYNSPLHF. The whole variable domain, filled in from reference TRBV25-1 and TRBJ1-6, reads EADIYQTPRYLVIGTGKKITLECSQTMGHDKMYWYQQDPGMELHLIHYSYGVNSTEKGDLSSESTVSRIRTEHFPLTLESARPSHTSQYLCASSFGGSYNSPLHFGNGTRLTVT.

This clonotype was detected only once. J is TRBJ2-3 and V is TRBV10-3, with D unresolved. The germline V gene has CDR1 ENHRY and CDR2 SYGVKD. Trimming left V 0 bases short and J 5 bases short, with 9 bases between. CDR3 size: 14 residues. The CDR3 reads CAISESVIGDTQYF. As DNA, the CDR3 is TGTGCCATCAGTGAGTCGGTGATCGGAGATACGCAGTATTTT.

This chain joins TRBV2 and TRBJ2-2; TRBD2 aligns across 8 bases. With V trimmed by 8 bases and J by 0 bases, 17 bases remained unmatched. Germline lookup yields CDR1 SNHLY and CDR2 FYNNEI. The CDR3 runs to 19 residues. In DNA form, the CDR3 reads TGTGCCAGCGGGGCGTACTCAGCGGGGGTTCAGTCGAACACCGGGGAGCTGTTTTTT. Protein product: CASGAYSAGVQSNTGELFF.

The sample holds many counts of this clonotype. V is TRBV5-1 and J is TRBJ1-1; D is undetermined. With 6 bases removed from V and 3 bases from J, the gap between germline ends came to 12 bases. Germline lookup yields CDR1 SGHRS and CDR2 YFSETQ. The CDR3 is made up of 13 amino acids. The CDR3 region is CASTPPGDTEAFF. CDR3 in DNA: TGCGCCAGCACACCGCCCGGGGACACTGAAGCTTTCTTT.

For the CDR3, the DNA is TGTGCCAGCAGCGGCCCGGATACAGACAGGGGGGACTACGAGCAGTACTTC. Its protein product is CASSGPDTDRGDYEQYF. The gene calls are TRBV7-9 and TRBJ2-7; 9 bases match TRBD1. In germline, CDR1 is SEHNR, CDR2 FQNEAQ (reference sequence). CDR3 size: 17 residues. Trimming removed 5 bases from V and 3 bases from J; junction bases left unmatched: 14.

This chain links TRBV25-1 with TRBJ1-4, with 7 bases that match TRBD1. J lost 5 bases, V lost 5 bases, and 14 bases had no gene match. CDR3 size: 17 residues. Germline V gives CDR1 MGHDK, CDR2 SYGVNS. The CDR3 nucleotides read TGTGCCAGCAGTTTCTACCCGACAGGGAAGGGGAATGAAAAACTGTTTTTT. Its translation is CASSFYPTGKGNEKLFF.

There are a few counts of this clonotype. Here the CDR3 reads CSARDRGLSYEQYF. In DNA, the CDR3 is TGCAGTGCTAGAGATCGGGGGCTCTCCTACGAGCAGTACTTC. The chain uses TRBV20-1 and TRBJ2-7, with D perhaps given as TRBD1 or TRBD2 (6 bases each). The CDR3 runs to 14 residues. V was cut by 0 bases and J by 0 bases, with 9 bases left in between. Germline values: CDR1 DFQATT, CDR2 SNEGSKA (reference sequence).

This clonotype was seen ten or more times. The V gene is TRBV10-3, the J gene TRBJ1-4, with 7 bases fitting TRBD1. Unmatched junction bases numbered 12, after V lost 3 bases and J lost 8 bases. This CDR3 contains 16 residues. The germline V gene encodes CDR1 ENHRY and CDR2 SYGVKD. The CDR3 reads CAISDTGTATREKLFF. For the CDR3, the DNA is TGTGCCATCAGTGACACTGGGACAGCGACTCGGGAAAAACTGTTTTTT.

Written as DNA, the CDR3 is TGCAGCGTCGTGGGGATGACTGAAGCTTTCTTT. Protein sequence: CSVVGMTEAFF. The chain combines TRBV29-1 with TRBJ1-1; D call uncertain. This CDR3 region has 11 residues. Trimming stripped 6 bases from V and 5 bases from J, with 10 bases between. Looked up from germline, CDR1 is SQVTM and CDR2 is ANQGSEA.

V and J are TRBV5-8 and TRBJ1-1; D uncertain. This CDR3 comprises 14 residues. The germline V gene has CDR1 SGHTS and CDR2 YDEGEE. Trimming left V 6 bases short and J 3 bases short, with 15 bases between. The CDR3 protein is CASNLLFGDTEAFF. CDR3 DNA: TGTGCCAGCAATCTTCTGTTCGGGGACACTGAAGCTTTCTTT.

This chain connects TRBV5-5 to TRBJ1-2; TRBD1 agrees at 8 bases. With 4 bases clipped from V and 3 bases from J, the junction kept 14 bases outside the gene matches. Per germline, CDR1 SGHKS and CDR2 YYEKEE (reference sequence). The CDR3 contains 17 residues. The CDR3 reads CASSLGPRTGIDYGYTF. In DNA, the CDR3 is TGTGCCAGCAGCCTTGGTCCCCGGACAGGGATCGACTATGGCTACACCTTC.

This clonotype was recorded a few times. The chain joins TRBV6-6 to TRBJ1-5; D is undetermined. Germline loops: CDR1 MNHNY, CDR2 SVGAGI (reference sequence). CDR3 length: 11 residues. V was trimmed by 4 bases and J by 5 bases, leaving 3 bases between them. The CDR3 coding sequence is TGTGCCAGCAGTTGGCATCAGCCCCAGCATTTT. Residues: CASSWHQPQHF.

The chain is built from TRBV12-3 or TRBV12-4 and TRBJ2-7; 9 bases are shared with TRBD2. V lost 5 bases, J lost 2 bases, and 7 bases stayed unmatched. The CDR3 is made up of 15 amino acids. The CDR3 spells CASSPVAGAPYEQYF. The CDR3 nucleotides read TGTGCCAGCAGTCCCGTAGCGGGAGCCCCCTACGAGCAGTACTTC.

CDR3 amino acids: CASSFSGARNNSPLHF. Written as DNA, the CDR3 is TGTGCCAGCAGTTTTTCTGGGGCCCGCAATAATTCACCCCTCCACTTT. This sequence joins TRBV11-2 and TRBJ1-6, with D possibly being TRBD1 (5 bases). Trimming took 6 bases from V and 5 from J, leaving 17 bases between them. From germline, CDR1 is SGHAT and CDR2 FQNNGV. This CDR3 has 16 residues.

This clonotype was detected many times. The chain carries TRBV24-1 and TRBJ1-2; TRBD1 matches 7 bases. CDR1 KGHDR and CDR2 SFDVKD come from the germline V gene. J lost 3 bases, V lost 3 bases, and 3 bases had no gene match. The CDR3 totals 14 residues. Here the CDR3 DNA reads TGTGCCACCAGTGATGTTACAGGGGACTATGGCTACACCTTC. Translated: CATSDVTGDYGYTF.

In this sample, this clonotype turned up a few times. V is TRBV12-3 or TRBV12-4 and J is TRBJ1-5; D remains ambiguous. Between the trimmed V and J ends, which lost 5 bases and 7 bases, there was a span of 9 bases. CDR3 length equals 12 residues. The CDR3 region is CASSQRLQPQHF. DNA for the CDR3: TGTGCCAGCAGTCAAAGACTACAGCCCCAGCATTTT.

A few counts support this clonotype. This rearrangement joins TRBV5-4 to TRBJ1-5, with D possibly TRBD1 on 6 matching bases. The CDR3 has 15 amino acids. From germline, CDR1 is SGHNT and CDR2 YYREEE (reference sequence). Between the trimmed V and J ends, which lost 0 bases and 3 bases, there was a span of 10 bases. CDR3 sequence: CASSLDSGANQPQHF. CDR3 DNA: TGTGCCAGCAGCTTGGATTCAGGGGCCAATCAGCCCCAGCATTTT. The whole variable domain, filled in from reference TRBV5-4 and TRBJ1-5, reads ETGVTQSPTHLIKTRGQQVTLRCSSQSGHNTVSWYQQALGQGPQFIFQYYREEENGRGNFPPRFSGLQFPNYSSELNVNALELDDSALYLCASSLDSGANQPQHFGDGTRLSIL.

The chain has TRBV24-1 and TRBJ1-2; 7 bases line up with TRBD1. Germline CDR1 KGHDR, CDR2 SFDVKD. Germline trimming cut 4 bases from V and 2 bases from J; bases unmatched to any gene: 6. CDR3 length: 15 amino acids. The CDR3 coding sequence is TGTGCCACCAGTGACTCCGGGACAGAAAACTATGGCTACACCTTC. Translating gives CATSDSGTENYGYTF.